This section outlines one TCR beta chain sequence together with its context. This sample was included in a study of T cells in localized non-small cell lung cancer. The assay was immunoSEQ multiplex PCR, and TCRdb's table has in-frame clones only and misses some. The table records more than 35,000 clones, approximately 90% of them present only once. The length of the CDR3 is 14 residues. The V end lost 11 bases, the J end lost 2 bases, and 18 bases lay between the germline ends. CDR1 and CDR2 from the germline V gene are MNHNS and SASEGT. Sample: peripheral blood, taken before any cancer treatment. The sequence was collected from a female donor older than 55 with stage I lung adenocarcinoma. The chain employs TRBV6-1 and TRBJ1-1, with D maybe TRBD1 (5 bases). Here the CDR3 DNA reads TGTGCCTCCCACCCCAGGACATATAACACTGAAGCTTTCTTT. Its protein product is CASHPRTYNTEAFF.